These 28 T cell receptor beta chains share one sample of origin, sequenced in a study of long-term antiretroviral therapy in people with HIV. The assay, immunoSEQ v3.0, was run at survey level. Clones were sequenced by immunoSEQ multiplex PCR, and TCRdb holds only the in-frame ones, with some missing. Of some 43,000 clones in the sample, 86% were seen once. The material was unsorted PBMCs, obtained 0.1 years before starting antiretroviral therapy. These receptors were taken from a woman aged 50 to 60 with HIV.

A few counts support this clone. The genes are TRBV29-1 and TRBJ1-4; D gene unclear. The CDR3 is 11 residues long. Trimming cost V 2 bases and J 8 bases, with 6 bases left between them. Germline V lookup: CDR1 SQVTM, CDR2 ANQGSEA. The CDR3, as DNA: TGCAGCGTTGAAAGGGCAGAAAAACTGTTTTTT. This gives the protein CSVERAEKLFF.

The genes are TRBV12-1 and TRBJ2-5; no DNA check was done on the table's D call, TRBD1. TRBV12-1 is classified as a pseudogene. CDR3 length: 16 residues. The CDR3 protein is CASSARGAPHQETQYF. CDR3 DNA sequence: TGTGCCAGCAGCGCCCGTGGGGCGCCCCACCAAGAGACCCAGTACTTC.

This CDR3 is CATSRVEGWNNQPQHF. The CDR3 DNA sequence: TGTGCCACCAGCAGAGTTGAGGGTTGGAACAATCAGCCCCAGCATTTT. V gene TRBV15 combines with J gene TRBJ1-5; D not resolved. V gave up 1 base and J gave up 3 bases, with 13 bases separating them. Germline V gene lookup returns CDR1 LNHNV and CDR2 YYDKDF (reference sequence). The CDR3 length is 16 residues.

The genes are TRBV6-6 and TRBJ2-7; D tentatively fits TRBD1 or TRBD2 (6 bases each). V was clipped by 4 bases and J by 3 bases, with 19 bases between them. CDR1 MNHNY and CDR2 SVGAGI come from the germline V gene (reference sequence). The CDR3 has 16 amino acids. This chain's CDR3 is CASSSGVGAVFYEQYF. CDR3 in DNA: TGTGCCAGCAGTTCGGGGGTGGGGGCGGTATTCTACGAGCAGTACTTC.

This clone was detected once. The rearrangement uses TRBV5-4 and TRBJ2-1, with D possibly being TRBD1 (6 bases). Germline CDR1 SGHNT, CDR2 YYREEE (reference sequence). CDR3 length: 15 amino acids. V was clipped by 5 bases and J by 5 bases, with 17 bases between them. The CDR3 loop is CASSYGLQGDNEQFF. CDR3 nucleotide sequence: TGTGCCAGCAGTTACGGCCTACAGGGAGACAATGAGCAGTTCTTC.

The chain carries TRBV10-3 and TRBJ2-7; 10 nucleotides agree with TRBD1. This CDR3 comprises 14 residues. Germline V gene lookup returns CDR1 ENHRY and CDR2 SYGVKD. The V and J ends lost 7 bases and 3 bases, in that order; junction bases with no gene match: 6. The DNA for the CDR3 is TGTGCCATCAAGGGACAGGGGACAATCTACGAGCAGTACTTC. Residues: CAIKGQGTIYEQYF.

The chain links TRBV5-1 to TRBJ2-1; the match to TRBD1 covers 9 bases. The germline V gene has CDR1 SGHRS and CDR2 YFSETQ. The V gene end was trimmed by 6 bases and the J gene end by 4 bases; junction bases not matched to a gene: 8. The CDR3 covers 15 residues. The DNA for the CDR3 is TGCGCCAGCACTACCGGGACAGGGATGTACAATGAGCAGTTCTTC. Translated, it gives CASTTGTGMYNEQFF.

This rearrangement joins TRBV27 to TRBJ1-2; D unclear. The CDR3 is 16 residues long. Trimming removed 3 bases from V and 4 bases from J, with 18 bases in between. Germline values: CDR1 MNHEY, CDR2 SMNVEV (reference sequence). CDR3 DNA sequence: TGTGCCAGCAGTTTGATTGGCGAGCTACCCTCCTATGGCTACACCTTC. It translates to CASSLIGELPSYGYTF.

About this clone: Other DNA variants within this sample encode the same CDR3. The chain is built from TRBV30 and TRBJ1-2; no clear D. The length of the CDR3 is 14 residues. In germline, CDR1 is GTSNPN, CDR2 SVGIG (reference sequence). With 7 bases removed from V and 2 bases from J, the gap between germline ends came to 17 bases. Here the CDR3 DNA reads TGTGCCTCCCCTATAGGGCCGTCGAACTATGGCTACACCTTC. This gives the protein CASPIGPSNYGYTF.

The rearrangement joins TRBV5-5 to TRBJ1-1; D unresolved. The CDR3 totals 14 residues. V was pared by 0 bases and J by 1 base, with 7 bases between. Germline V lookup: CDR1 SGHKS, CDR2 YYEKEE (reference sequence). The CDR3 coding sequence is TGTGCCAGCAGCTTGGTCCCAGGGAACACTGAAGCTTTCTTT. Translated: CASSLVPGNTEAFF. Variable domain in full (rest from reference TRBV5-5 and TRBJ1-1): DAGVTQSPTHLIKTRGQQVTLRCSPISGHKSVSWYQQVLGQGPQFIFQYYEKEERGRGNFPDRFSARQFPNYSSELNVNALLLGDSALYLCASSLVPGNTEAFFGQGTRLTVV.

The chain uses TRBV2 and TRBJ1-1; tentatively, D is TRBD1 (5 bases). The germline CDR1 and CDR2 sequences are SNHLY and FYNNEI. Trimming left V 2 bases short and J 10 bases short, with 8 bases between. The length of the CDR3 is 11 residues. DNA of the CDR3: TGTGCCAGCAGTGAAAGGGGTCGAGCTTTCTTT. Amino acid sequence: CASSERGRAFF.

The rearrangement links TRBV11-2 to TRBJ2-3; unclear D gene. This CDR3 has 15 amino acids. The germline gives CDR1 SGHAT, CDR2 FQNNGV. V was trimmed by 5 bases and J by 0 bases, leaving 12 bases between them. In DNA form, the CDR3 reads TGTGCCAGCAGCCTCAGCCGGATTAGCACAGATACGCAGTATTTT. Translation gives CASSLSRISTDTQYF.

The chain joins TRBV5-4 to TRBJ1-2; TRBD1 matches at 12 bases. The CDR3 consists of 15 residues. Germline trimming cut 6 bases from V and 5 bases from J; bases unmatched to any gene: 8. Germline lookup yields CDR1 SGHNT and CDR2 YYREEE (reference sequence). The CDR3 region is CASTPGQGAPYGYTF. DNA of the CDR3: TGTGCCAGCACCCCGGGACAGGGGGCCCCTTATGGCTACACCTTC.

The chain carries TRBV7-9 and TRBJ2-1, with 9 bases lining up with TRBD2. Germline-derived CDR1 and CDR2 are SEHNR and FQNEAQ (reference sequence). This CDR3 comprises 17 residues. With 4 bases clipped from V and 6 bases from J, the junction kept 13 bases outside the gene matches. In nucleotides, the CDR3 is TGTGCCAGCAGCTCGACAAACCCGGGACTAGCATCCAATGAGCAGTTCTTC. Its protein is CASSSTNPGLASNEQFF. The full variable domain, its missing parts supplied by reference TRBV7-9 and TRBJ2-1, is DTGVSQNPRHKITKRGQNVTFRCDPISEHNRLYWYRQTLGQGPEFLTYFQNEAQLEKSRLLSDRFSAERPKGSFSTLEIQRTEQGDSAMYLCASSSTNPGLASNEQFFGPGTRLTVL.

The CDR3 loop is CASSLWSSGRNTDTQYF. The CDR3 DNA sequence: TGTGCCAGCAGTTTATGGTCTAGCGGGAGGAACACAGATACGCAGTATTTT. V usage is TRBV27 and J usage is TRBJ2-3, with TRBD2 identical over 11 bases. The trim removed 1 base at V and 2 bases at J, leaving 5 bases unmatched. Germline V lookup: CDR1 MNHEY, CDR2 SMNVEV (reference sequence). The CDR3 totals 17 residues.

The chain has TRBV5-1 and TRBJ2-5, with D possibly TRBD2 on 6 matching bases. Germline CDR1 SGHRS, CDR2 YFSETQ. This CDR3 region has 15 residues. The V end lost 0 bases, the J end lost 1 base, and 10 bases lay between the germline ends. Here the CDR3 reads CASSLGGVSQETQYF. In nucleotides, the CDR3 is TGCGCCAGCAGCTTGGGCGGGGTGTCCCAAGAGACCCAGTACTTC.

The chain combines TRBV4-1 with TRBJ1-1; D gene ambiguous. The CDR3 sequence is 13 residues long. Between the trimmed V and J ends, which lost 1 base and 5 bases, there was a span of 8 bases. Germline-derived CDR1 and CDR2 are MGHRA and YSYEKL. The CDR3 sequence: CASSQARGTEAFF. The CDR3 DNA reads as TGCGCCAGCAGCCAAGCGAGAGGGACTGAAGCTTTCTTT.

This chain uses TRBV7-9 with TRBJ2-5; 7 nucleotides agree with TRBD2. With V trimmed by 2 bases and J by 10 bases, 10 bases remained unmatched. This CDR3 spans 14 amino acids. Germline V gene lookup returns CDR1 SEHNR and CDR2 FQNEAQ (reference sequence). The CDR3 loop is CASSLPAASGGQYF. The CDR3 DNA sequence: TGTGCCAGCAGCTTACCGGCGGCTAGCGGTGGCCAGTACTTC.

The rearrangement uses TRBV18 and TRBJ1-2; D not resolved. CDR1 and CDR2 from the germline V gene are KGHSH and LQKENI. V gave up 4 bases and J gave up 6 bases, with 15 bases separating them. This CDR3 has 14 residues. CDR3 bases: TGTGCCAGCTCACTAGACTGGCAGTTACATGGCTACACCTTC. Its protein is CASSLDWQLHGYTF.

The genes are TRBV27 and TRBJ2-2; 9 nucleotides match TRBD1. Germline values: CDR1 MNHEY, CDR2 SMNVEV (reference sequence). This CDR3 has 15 residues. V dropped 5 bases and J dropped 2; count of bases not matched to a gene: 3. The CDR3 loop is CASSPDRGNTGELFF. DNA for the CDR3: TGTGCCAGCAGTCCGGACAGGGGAAACACCGGGGAGCTGTTTTTT.

The genes are TRBV7-9 and TRBJ1-2; 8 bases are shared with TRBD1. V shed 5 bases, J shed 6 bases, and the junction held 11 bases outside the gene matches. The germline CDR1 and CDR2 sequences are SEHNR and FQNEAQ (reference sequence). CDR3 size: 15 residues. The CDR3 DNA follows: TGTGCCAGCAGCCGCACAGCGACAGGGGTCGATGGCTACACCTTC. Translation gives CASSRTATGVDGYTF.

The chain carries TRBV9 and TRBJ2-3; 8 bases fit TRBD2. Germline CDR1 and CDR2: SGDLS and YYNGEE. The CDR3 totals 16 residues. The V segment lost 0 bases and the J segment 1 base; nucleotides outside the gene matches: 4. CDR3 in amino acids: CASSVEGSGGTDTQYF. The CDR3 bases are TGTGCCAGCAGCGTAGAGGGTAGCGGGGGCACAGATACGCAGTATTTT.

The chain carries TRBV5-5 and TRBJ1-6; D remains ambiguous. The CDR3 loop spans 15 amino acids. The ends were cut back, 0 bases at V and 7 bases at J, with 11 bases in the middle. Germline V CDR1 and CDR2: SGHKS, YYEKEE (reference sequence). CDR3: CASSLVPERNSPLHF. CDR3 bases: TGTGCCAGCAGCTTGGTTCCAGAAAGGAATTCACCCCTCCACTTT.

V gene TRBV5-1 combines with J gene TRBJ2-5, with 7 bases fitting TRBD1. J lost 4 bases, V lost 0 bases, and 3 bases had no gene match. The CDR3 spans 14 residues. Germline lookup yields CDR1 SGHRS and CDR2 YFSETQ. CDR3 nucleotide sequence: TGCGCCAGCAGCTTGGACAGGGGCGGAGAGACCCAGTACTTC. Translating it yields CASSLDRGGETQYF. The complete variable domain, with remaining parts taken from reference TRBV5-1 and TRBJ2-5, reads KAGVTQTPRYLIKTRGQQVTLSCSPISGHRSVSWYQQTPGQGLQFLFEYFSETQRNKGNFPGRFSGRQFSNSRSEMNVSTLELGDSALYLCASSLDRGGETQYFGPGTRLLVL.

This chain connects TRBV30 to TRBJ2-7; D remains unclear. The CDR3 sequence is 11 residues long. V lost 4 bases, J lost 2 bases, and 6 bases lay in between. Per germline, CDR1 GTSNPN and CDR2 SVGIG (reference sequence). The CDR3 region is CAWTRTYEQYF. The CDR3 coding sequence is TGTGCCTGGACGCGGACCTACGAGCAGTACTTC.

V is TRBV4-2 and J is TRBJ1-2; no clear D. CDR3 length: 14 residues. Germline lookup yields CDR1 LGHNA and CDR2 YNFKEQ. V was clipped by 4 bases and J by 5 bases, with 14 bases between them. This chain's CDR3 is CASSLLGGQYGYTF. The CDR3 DNA follows: TGTGCCAGCAGCCTTCTCGGTGGGCAGTATGGCTACACCTTC.

The V call is TRBV19, the J call TRBJ1-6; D not certain. CDR3 length: 14 residues. The ends were cut back, 8 bases at V and 4 bases at J, with 12 bases in the middle. Germline V CDR1 and CDR2: LNHDA, SQIVND (reference sequence). CDR3 loop: CASCQVAYNSPLHF. CDR3 in DNA: TGTGCCAGTTGCCAGGTCGCGTATAATTCACCCCTCCACTTT.

The V gene is TRBV13, the J gene TRBJ2-7, with 7 positions matching TRBD1. In germline, CDR1 is PRHDT, CDR2 FYEKMQ (reference sequence). This CDR3 is 14 amino acids long. J lost 2 bases, V lost 2 bases, and 3 bases had no gene match. CDR3 coding DNA: TGTGCCAGCAGCTTAAGGGACAGAGCCTACGAGCAGTACTTC. Protein: CASSLRDRAYEQYF.